The 10 T cell receptor beta chains reported below all come from one sample, sequenced in a study of T cells in Graves' hyperthyroidism and ophthalmopathy. RNA transcripts yielded amplified TCR beta CDR3 regions. The TCR CDR3 first-round RT-PCR relied on the HTBI primer set. TCRdb independently ran MiXCR on the multiplex PCR reads; one entry per CDR3 protein. Here the sample spans hundreds of thousands of distinct CDR3 sequences, roughly a sixth being singletons. The specimen was blood. The receptors were gathered from a woman between 18 and 29 years old with Graves' hyperthyroidism.

The V and J genes are TRBV6-2 or TRBV6-3 and TRBJ1-1, with D tentatively TRBD1 (6 bases). V lost 5 bases, J lost 4 bases, and 14 bases lay in between. The CDR3 has 14 amino acids. Germline V gives CDR1 MNHEY, CDR2 SVGEGT. In DNA form, the CDR3 reads TGTGCCAGCAGTCTACAGGGATGGGGCACTGAAGCTTTCTTT. This sequence encodes CASSLQGWGTEAFF.

V usage is TRBV29-1 and J usage is TRBJ2-7, with 8 bases that match TRBD1. V gave up 4 bases and J gave up 5 bases; unmatched junction bases: 10. Germline V CDR1 and CDR2: SQVTM, ANQGSEA. This CDR3 region has 14 residues. The CDR3 DNA sequence: TGCAGCGTTGCTAAGACAGGGGTTTCTAACGAGCAGTACTTC. Its protein product is CSVAKTGVSNEQYF.

The rearrangement uses TRBV20-1 and TRBJ2-5; 8 nucleotides line up with TRBD2. The germline gives CDR1 DFQATT, CDR2 SNEGSKA (reference sequence). The CDR3 consists of 14 residues. V shed 1 base and J 5 bases; nucleotides not matched to a gene: 6. This CDR3 is CSARAGGAGETQYF. The DNA for the CDR3 is TGCAGTGCTAGAGCCGGGGGGGCCGGCGAGACCCAGTACTTC.

This clonotype occurred many times. The rearrangement links TRBV20-1 to TRBJ2-1; TRBD1 agrees at 7 bases. This CDR3 is built from 14 residues. V lost 6 bases to trimming and J lost 4 bases; unmatched junction nucleotides: 9. The germline gives CDR1 DFQATT, CDR2 SNEGSKA (reference sequence). CDR3 loop: CSAPRDREYNEQFF. The CDR3 DNA follows: TGCAGTGCCCCTCGGGACAGAGAATACAATGAGCAGTTCTTC.

This clonotype was seen many times. The gene calls are TRBV2 and TRBJ2-1, with TRBD2 as a possible D gene (5 bases). CDR1 and CDR2 from the germline V gene are SNHLY and FYNNEI. V lost 3 bases to trimming and J lost 0 bases, with 6 bases between them. The CDR3 has 14 residues. CDR3 nucleotides: TGTGCCAGCAGTGATACTAGCTCCTACAATGAGCAGTTCTTC. Amino acid sequence: CASSDTSSYNEQFF.

The gene calls are TRBV19 and TRBJ1-5, with TRBD1 matching over 8 bases. The CDR3 spans 15 residues. Germline CDR1 is LNHDA and CDR2 is SQIVND (reference sequence). V was clipped by 2 bases and J by 7 bases; unmatched bases: 7. This CDR3 is CASSIPSDRVQPQHF. CDR3 DNA sequence: TGTGCCAGTAGTATACCATCGGACAGGGTCCAGCCCCAGCATTTT.

In this sample, this clonotype turned up many times. V and J are TRBV7-8 and TRBJ1-2, with 11 bases that match TRBD1. This CDR3 is built from 15 residues. Germline V gives CDR1 SGHVS, CDR2 FQNEAQ. V gave up 4 bases and J gave up 4 bases; unmatched junction bases: 5. CDR3 bases: TGTGCCAGCAGCTACGGGACAGGGGGGACCTATGGCTACACCTTC. It yields the protein CASSYGTGGTYGYTF.

The CDR3 DNA reads as TGTGCCAGCAGTGGACAGGGGAAATTTAGAATTGGGAATGAGCAGTTCTTC. It codes for CASSGQGKFRIGNEQFF. The chain joins TRBV6-1 to TRBJ2-1; 8 bases are a match to TRBD1. Per germline, CDR1 MNHNS and CDR2 SASEGT. The CDR3 has 17 amino acids. V shed 4 bases, J shed 7 bases, and the junction held 15 bases outside the gene matches.

This clonotype showed up many times. CDR3 sequence: CASSRTGGEDTQYF. In nucleotides, the CDR3 is TGCGCCAGCAGCCGGACAGGGGGAGAAGATACGCAGTATTTT. The J gene is TRBJ2-3, the V gene TRBV5-1; TRBD1 aligns across 10 bases. Germline V gives CDR1 SGHRS, CDR2 YFSETQ. The CDR3 totals 14 residues. The junction had 4 bases not matched to a gene; V was cut back by 4 bases and J by 5 bases.

The V gene is TRBV13, the J gene TRBJ2-7; D is uncertain. The length of the CDR3 is 15 residues. Germline V gene lookup returns CDR1 PRHDT and CDR2 FYEKMQ (reference sequence). V lost 5 bases to trimming and J lost 2 bases, with 16 bases between them. The chain's CDR3 is CASSRLTEKAYEQYF. CDR3 nucleotide sequence: TGTGCCAGCAGCCGGCTCACGGAAAAGGCCTACGAGCAGTACTTC.